The sequence of this T cell receptor beta chain was determined in a study of T cell responses to AZD1222 COVID-19 vaccine. This CDR3 contains 16 residues. V was trimmed by 1 base and J by 4 bases, leaving 14 bases between them. Looked up from germline, CDR1 is MGHRA and CDR2 is YSYEKL. In this sample, this clone turned up once. What it binds is unknown. The repertoire was sequenced with immunoSEQ multiplex PCR; TCRdb's copy has only in-frame clones and lacks some. The repertoire holds 100,000 to 150,000 clones, with over 85% as singletons. Study-level points and caveats: Regions left unmutated in variants are reportedly the target of nearly half of spike-specific TCRs.

The receptor was derived from an adult who received the AZD1222 COVID-19 vaccine. The starting material was peripheral blood, obtained 28 days after the second AZD1222 dose. V gene TRBV4-1 combines with J gene TRBJ2-1; D might be TRBD2 (6 bases). The CDR3 sequence: CASSQGSGLSYNEQFF. DNA for the CDR3: TGCGCCAGCAGCCAAGGCTCGGGACTCTCATACAATGAGCAGTTCTTC.